One TCR beta chain is described in this entry. The antigen is not known. Despite likely unrecorded immune exposures, the donors were nominally healthy at the time of sampling. The data originate from a study of cytomegalovirus exposure and HLA in healthy donors. Study in general: From HLA-typed donors, an early data release held tens of millions of unique TCRs.

Germline CDR1 is GTSNPN and CDR2 is SVGIG (reference sequence). Trimming pared 0 bases from V and 5 bases from J, leaving 5 bases between. The CDR3 extends over 11 amino acids. This PCR relied on a set of 60 Vbeta primers and 13 Jbeta primers. Sequencing used immunoSEQ multiplex PCR; TCRdb keeps in-frame clones, though not all of them. Counted here are about 110,000 clones, roughly 82% occurring once; the ten biggest clones make up 2.5% to 3.5%. Study-level findings and limits: The study listed approximately 160 cytomegalovirus-associated TCR beta chains.

The rearrangement links TRBV30 to TRBJ2-7; D not resolved. The sequenced material came from PBMCs. The source is a male donor in good health and CMV-seropositive. CDR3 sequence: CAWSVLNEQYF. Written as DNA, the CDR3 is TGTGCCTGGAGTGTACTCAACGAGCAGTACTTC.